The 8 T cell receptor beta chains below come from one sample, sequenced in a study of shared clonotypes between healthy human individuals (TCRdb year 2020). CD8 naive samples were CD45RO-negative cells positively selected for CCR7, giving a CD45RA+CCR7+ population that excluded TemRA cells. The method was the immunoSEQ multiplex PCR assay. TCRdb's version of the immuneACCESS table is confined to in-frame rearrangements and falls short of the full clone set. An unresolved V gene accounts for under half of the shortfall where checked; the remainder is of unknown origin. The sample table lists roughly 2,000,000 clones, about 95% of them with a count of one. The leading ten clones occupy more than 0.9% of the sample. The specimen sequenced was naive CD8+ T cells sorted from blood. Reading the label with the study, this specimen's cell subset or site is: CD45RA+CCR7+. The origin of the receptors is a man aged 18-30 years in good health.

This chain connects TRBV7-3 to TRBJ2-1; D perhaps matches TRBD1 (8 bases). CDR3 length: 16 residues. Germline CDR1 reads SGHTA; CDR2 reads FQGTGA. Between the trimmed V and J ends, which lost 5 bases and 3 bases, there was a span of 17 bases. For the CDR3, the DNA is TGTGCCAGCAGCCCACAGGGGGACTACCACTACAATGAGCAGTTCTTC. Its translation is CASSPQGDYHYNEQFF.

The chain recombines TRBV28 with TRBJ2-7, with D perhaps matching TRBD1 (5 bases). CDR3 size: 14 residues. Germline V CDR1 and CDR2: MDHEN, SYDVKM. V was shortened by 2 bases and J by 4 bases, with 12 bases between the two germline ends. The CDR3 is CASSLPGLGYEQYF. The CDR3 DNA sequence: TGTGCCAGCAGTTTACCAGGGCTAGGGTACGAGCAGTACTTC.

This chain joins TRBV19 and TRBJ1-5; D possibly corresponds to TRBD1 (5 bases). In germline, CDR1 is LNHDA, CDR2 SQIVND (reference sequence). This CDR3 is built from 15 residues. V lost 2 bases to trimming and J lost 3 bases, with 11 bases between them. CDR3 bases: TGTGCCAGTAGTATATCTACGACAGTCAATCAGCCCCAGCATTTT. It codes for CASSISTTVNQPQHF.

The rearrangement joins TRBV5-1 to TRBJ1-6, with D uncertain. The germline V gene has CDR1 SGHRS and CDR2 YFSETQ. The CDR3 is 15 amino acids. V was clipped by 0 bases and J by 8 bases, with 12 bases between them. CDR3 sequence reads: CASSLASLGDSPLHF. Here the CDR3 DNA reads TGCGCCAGCAGCTTGGCCAGTCTCGGGGATTCACCCCTCCACTTT.

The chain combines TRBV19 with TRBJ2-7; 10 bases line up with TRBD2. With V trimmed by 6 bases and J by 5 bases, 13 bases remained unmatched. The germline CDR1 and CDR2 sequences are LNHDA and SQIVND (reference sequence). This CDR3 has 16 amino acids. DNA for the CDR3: TGTGCCAGTAGCCCTCTAGCGGGAGTTGTATCCGACGAGCAGTACTTC. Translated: CASSPLAGVVSDEQYF.

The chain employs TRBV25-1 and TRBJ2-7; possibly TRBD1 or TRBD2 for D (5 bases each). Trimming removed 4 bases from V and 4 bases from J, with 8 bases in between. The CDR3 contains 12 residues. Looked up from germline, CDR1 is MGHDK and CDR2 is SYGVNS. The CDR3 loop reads CASSGGGYEQYF. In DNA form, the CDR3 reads TGTGCCAGCAGTGGGGGCGGGTACGAGCAGTACTTC.

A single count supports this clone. As DNA, the CDR3 is TGTGCCAGCAGCTTTCCAACAACTCCCGGGGAGCTGTTTTTT. Its translation: CASSFPTTPGELFF. V usage is TRBV7-9 and J usage is TRBJ2-2; no firm D call. CDR1 SEHNR and CDR2 FQNEAQ come from the germline V gene (reference sequence). The CDR3 has 14 amino acids. The ends were cut back, 3 bases at V and 6 bases at J, with 11 bases in the middle.

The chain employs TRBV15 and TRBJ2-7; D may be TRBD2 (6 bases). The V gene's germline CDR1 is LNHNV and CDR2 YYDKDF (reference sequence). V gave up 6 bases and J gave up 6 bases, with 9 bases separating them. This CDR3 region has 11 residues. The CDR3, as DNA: TGTGCCACCAGAGGTAGCGGCGAGCAGTACTTC. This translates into CATRGSGEQYF.